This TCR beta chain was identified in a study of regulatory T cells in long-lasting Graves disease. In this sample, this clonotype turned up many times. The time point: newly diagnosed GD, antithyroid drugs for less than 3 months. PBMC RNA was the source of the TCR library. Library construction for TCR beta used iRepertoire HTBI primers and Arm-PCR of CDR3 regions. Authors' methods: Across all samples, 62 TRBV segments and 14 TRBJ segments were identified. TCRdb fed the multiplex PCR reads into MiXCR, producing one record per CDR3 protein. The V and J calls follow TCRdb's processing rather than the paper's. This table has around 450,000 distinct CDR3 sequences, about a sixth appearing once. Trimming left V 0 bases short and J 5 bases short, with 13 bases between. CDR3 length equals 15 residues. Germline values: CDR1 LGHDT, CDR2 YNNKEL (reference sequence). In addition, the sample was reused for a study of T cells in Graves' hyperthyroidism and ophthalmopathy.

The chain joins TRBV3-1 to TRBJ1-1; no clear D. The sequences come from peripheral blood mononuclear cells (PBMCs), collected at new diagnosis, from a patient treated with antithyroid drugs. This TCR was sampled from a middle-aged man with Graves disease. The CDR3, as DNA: TGTGCCAGCAGCCAAGATAACGGGGTTGGTACTGAAGCTTTCTTT. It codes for CASSQDNGVGTEAFF.